Listed below are T cell receptor beta chains from one sample, sequenced in a study of cytomegalovirus exposure and HLA in healthy donors. Only in-frame clones appear in the TCRdb table, and some are missing; sequencing was by immunoSEQ multiplex PCR. The table records 120,000 to 150,000 clones, around 78% of them present only once. The sample was PBMCs. The receptor set was obtained from a woman in her 40s in good health and CMV-seropositive. Each CDR3 is given with its conserved first and last residue. The D gene is left open where the match is weak. Expanded clones are given a class, and other clones once, few, many or no size at all.

clone_size	d_call	j_call	v_call	cdr3_nt	cdr3_aa
few	TRBD1	TRBJ1-3	TRBV18	TGTGCCAGCTCACAAGGGGGCCAAGGAAACACCATATATTTT	CASSQGGQGNTIYF
.	TRBD2	TRBJ2-1	TRBV7-9	TGTGCCAGCAGCTTAAGAGCGGGAGGCTCTTTCTCGGAGCAGTTCTTC	CASSLRAGGSFSEQFF
.	TRBD1	TRBJ2-7	TRBV18	TGTGCCAGCTCACGTGGGACAGACCCTCGGTGGGAGCAGTACTTC	CASSRGTDPRWEQYF
.	.	TRBJ2-2	TRBV7-2	TGTGCCAGCAGCCCGGGACAGAACACCGGGGAGCTGTTTTTT	CASSPGQNTGELFF
.	TRBD2	TRBJ2-1	TRBV10-3	TGTGCCATCACTGCAGCGGGAGGGTACAATGAGCAGTTCTTC	CAITAAGGYNEQFF
.	.	TRBJ1-2	TRBV5-1	TGCGCCAGCAGGCAGGAGGGAGGCTACACCTTC	CASRQEGGYTF
.	.	TRBJ1-5	TRBV6-5	TGTGCCAGCAGTTACTCGGGCAGGGGTGATCAGCCCCAGCATTTT	CASSYSGRGDQPQHF
.	TRBD1	TRBJ2-7	TRBV28	TGTGCCAGCAGTGACCGGGACAGGGTACCCCCTCCTTACGAGCAGTACTTC	CASSDRDRVPPPYEQYF
.	TRBD1	TRBJ1-3	TRBV11-2	TGTGCCAGCAGCCGAGAAGGGACAGGGGTTGGAAACGCCATATATTTT	CASSREGTGVGNAIYF
.	TRBD1	TRBJ1-4	TRBV4-1	TGCGCCAGCAGCCAAGATGGGACAGGGCATGAAAAACTGTTTTTT	CASSQDGTGHEKLFF
.	.	TRBJ1-4	TRBV7-9	TGTGCCAGCAGCTTGGGAGACAGGTCTAATGAAAAACTGTTTTTT	CASSLGDRSNEKLFF
.	.	TRBJ2-2	TRBV27	TGTGCCAGCAGTCAAAGGACTCCTTTGAACACCGGGGAGCTGTTTTTT	CASSQRTPLNTGELFF